This entry features one T cell receptor beta chain sequence. Using RNA transcripts as the source, TCR beta CDR3 regions were amplified. HTBI primers were used for first-round RT-PCR of the TCR CDR3. TCRdb processed the multiplex PCR reads anew with MiXCR; each CDR3 protein has one entry. This sample has around 800,000 distinct CDR3 sequences, with roughly 37% found just once. Trimming left V 5 bases short and J 5 bases short, with 15 bases between. CDR1 and CDR2 from the germline V gene are SNHLY and FYNNEI. CDR3 length: 15 residues. The data are from a study of T cells in Graves' hyperthyroidism and ophthalmopathy.

Sample: blood. This chain links TRBV2 with TRBJ2-2, with TRBD1 as a possible D gene (6 bases). The sequence came from a man between 18 and 35 years old with Graves' hyperthyroidism. The CDR3 coding sequence is TGTGCCAGCAGTAGGAGCTCCCAGGGGACCGGGGAGCTGTTTTTT. The encoded protein is CASSRSSQGTGELFF.